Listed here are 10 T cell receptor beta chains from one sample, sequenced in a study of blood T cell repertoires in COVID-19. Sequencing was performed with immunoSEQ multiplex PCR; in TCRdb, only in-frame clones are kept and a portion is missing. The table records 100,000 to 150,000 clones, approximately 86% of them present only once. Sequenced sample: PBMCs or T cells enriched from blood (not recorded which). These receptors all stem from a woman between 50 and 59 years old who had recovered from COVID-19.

The CDR3 loop reads CASSLGDSNSGNTIYF. For the CDR3, the DNA is TGCGCCAGCAGCTTGGGGGACAGTAATTCTGGAAACACCATATATTTT. V usage is TRBV5-1 and J usage is TRBJ1-3; TRBD1 matches 7 bases. Germline V CDR1 and CDR2: SGHRS, YFSETQ. V trimming: 0 bases; J trimming: 1 base; junction bases outside the gene matches: 4. The CDR3 covers 16 residues.

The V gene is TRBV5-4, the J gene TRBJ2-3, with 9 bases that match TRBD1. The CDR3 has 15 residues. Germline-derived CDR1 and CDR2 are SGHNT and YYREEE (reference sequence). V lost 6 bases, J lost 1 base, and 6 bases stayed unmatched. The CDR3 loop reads CASILRDRGTDTQYF. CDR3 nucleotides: TGTGCCAGCATTCTCCGGGACAGGGGCACAGATACGCAGTATTTT.

CDR3 amino acids: CASSREDTEAFF. The CDR3 DNA sequence: TGTGCCAGCTCAAGAGAAGACACTGAAGCTTTCTTT. The chain links TRBV18 to TRBJ1-1; D remains ambiguous. CDR1 is KGHSH and CDR2 is LQKENI in the germline V gene. CDR3 length: 12 residues. Trimming cost V 5 bases and J 3 bases, with 7 bases left between them.

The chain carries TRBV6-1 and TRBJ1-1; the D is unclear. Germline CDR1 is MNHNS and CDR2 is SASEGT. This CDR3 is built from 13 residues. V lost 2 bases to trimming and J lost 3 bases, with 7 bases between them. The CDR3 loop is CASSEWADTEAFF. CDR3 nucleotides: TGTGCCAGCAGTGAATGGGCAGACACTGAAGCTTTCTTT.

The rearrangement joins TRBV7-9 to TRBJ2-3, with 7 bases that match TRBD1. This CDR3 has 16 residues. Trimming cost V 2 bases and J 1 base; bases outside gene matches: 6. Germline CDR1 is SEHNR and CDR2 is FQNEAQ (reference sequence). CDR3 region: CASSLTGQAGTDTQYF. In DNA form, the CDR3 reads TGTGCCAGCAGCTTAACAGGACAGGCTGGCACAGATACGCAGTATTTT. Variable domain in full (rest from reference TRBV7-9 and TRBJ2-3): DTGVSQNPRHKITKRGQNVTFRCDPISEHNRLYWYRQTLGQGPEFLTYFQNEAQLEKSRLLSDRFSAERPKGSFSTLEIQRTEQGDSAMYLCASSLTGQAGTDTQYFGPGTRLTVL.

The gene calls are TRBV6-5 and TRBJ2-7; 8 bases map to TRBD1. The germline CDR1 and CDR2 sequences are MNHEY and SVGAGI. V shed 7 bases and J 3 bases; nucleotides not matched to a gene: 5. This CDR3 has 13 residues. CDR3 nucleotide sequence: TGTGCCAGCACCGGGACAGGACGCTACGAGCAGTACTTC. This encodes CASTGTGRYEQYF.

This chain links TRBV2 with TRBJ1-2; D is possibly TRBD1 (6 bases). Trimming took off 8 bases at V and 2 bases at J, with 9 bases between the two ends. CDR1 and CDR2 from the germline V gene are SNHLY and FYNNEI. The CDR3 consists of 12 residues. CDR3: CASATGNYGYTF. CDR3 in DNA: TGTGCCAGCGCCACAGGGAACTATGGCTACACCTTC.

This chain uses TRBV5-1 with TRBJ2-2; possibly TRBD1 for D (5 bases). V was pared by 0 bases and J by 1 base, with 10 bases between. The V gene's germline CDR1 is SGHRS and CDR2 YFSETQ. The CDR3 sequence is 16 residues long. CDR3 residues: CASSLESGLNTGELFF. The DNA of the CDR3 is TGCGCCAGCAGCTTGGAGTCAGGGCTGAACACCGGGGAGCTGTTTTTT.

DNA for the CDR3: TGTGCCAGTAGTACATCGGGACTCCCGGTTGAGGCCCAGTACTTC. This sequence encodes CASSTSGLPVEAQYF. The chain combines TRBV19 with TRBJ2-5; possibly TRBD2 for D (6 bases). The length of the CDR3 is 15 residues. Trimming took 4 bases from V and 9 from J, leaving 21 bases between them. CDR1 and CDR2 (germline): LNHDA, SQIVND (reference sequence). The full variable domain, completed using reference TRBV19 and TRBJ2-5, is DGGITQSPKYLFRKEGQNVTLSCEQNLNHDAMYWYRQDPGQGLRLIYYSQIVNDFQKGDIAEGYSVSREKKESFPLTVTSAQKNPTAFYLCASSTSGLPVEAQYFGPGTRLLVL.

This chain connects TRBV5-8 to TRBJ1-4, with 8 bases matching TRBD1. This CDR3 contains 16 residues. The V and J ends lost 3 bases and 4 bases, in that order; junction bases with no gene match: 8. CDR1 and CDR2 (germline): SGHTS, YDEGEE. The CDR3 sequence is CASSSADRVVNEKLFF. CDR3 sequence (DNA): TGTGCCAGCAGCTCCGCGGACAGGGTGGTTAATGAAAAACTGTTTTTT.